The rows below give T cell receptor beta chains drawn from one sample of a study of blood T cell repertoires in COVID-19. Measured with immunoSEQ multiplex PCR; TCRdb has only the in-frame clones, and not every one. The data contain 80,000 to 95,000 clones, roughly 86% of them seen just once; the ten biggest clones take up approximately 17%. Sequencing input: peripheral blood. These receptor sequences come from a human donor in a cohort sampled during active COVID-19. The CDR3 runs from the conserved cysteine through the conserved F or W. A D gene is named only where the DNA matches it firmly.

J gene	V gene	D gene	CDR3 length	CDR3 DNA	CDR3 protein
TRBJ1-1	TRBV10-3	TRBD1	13	TGTGCCATCAGCGGACAGGGGGCACCTGAAGCTTTCTTT	CAISGQGAPEAFF
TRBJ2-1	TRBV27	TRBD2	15	TGTGCCAGCAACGTACTAGCGGGGGCGTACAATGAGCAGTTCTTC	CASNVLAGAYNEQFF
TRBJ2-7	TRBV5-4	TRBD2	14	TGTGCCAGCAGCCCCTCTAGCGGGGCCTACGAGCAGTACTTC	CASSPSSGAYEQYF
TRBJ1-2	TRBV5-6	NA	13	TGTGCCAGCAGGCTGACAGTTAACTATGGCTACACCTTC	CASRLTVNYGYTF
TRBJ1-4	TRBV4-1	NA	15	TGCGCCAGCAGCCAAGATGGAGGGGTAAGAGGAAAACTGTTTTTT	CASSQDGGVRGKLFF
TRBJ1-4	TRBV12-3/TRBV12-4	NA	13	TGTGCCAGCACCCAAGGAGGGAATGAAAAACTGTTTTTT	CASTQGGNEKLFF
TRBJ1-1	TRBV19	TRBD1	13	TGTGCCACAACCAGAGGGGGCGGCACTGAAGCTTTCTTT	CATTRGGGTEAFF
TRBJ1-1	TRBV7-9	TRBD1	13	TGTGCCAGCAGCCTCAGGACAGGGCCTGAAGCTTTCTTT	CASSLRTGPEAFF
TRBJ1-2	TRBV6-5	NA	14	TGTGCCAGCAGTTACTCGTCTACAGCCTATGGCTACACCTTC	CASSYSSTAYGYTF
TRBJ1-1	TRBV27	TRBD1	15	TGTGCCAGCTCAGACAGGGGCGCCCAAGGTACTGAAGCTTTCTTT	CASSDRGAQGTEAFF
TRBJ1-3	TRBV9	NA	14	TGTGCCAGCAGCGTAGCAGGGAATGGAAACACCATATATTTT	CASSVAGNGNTIYF
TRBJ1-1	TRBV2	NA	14	TGTGCCAGCAGTGAAGACAGCATGAACACTGAAGCTTTCTTT	CASSEDSMNTEAFF
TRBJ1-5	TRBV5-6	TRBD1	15	TGTGCCAGCAGCTCATTAACAGGGGGCAATCAGCCCCAGCATTTT	CASSSLTGGNQPQHF